These 28 T cell receptor beta chains share one sample of origin, sequenced in a study of T cell repertoires in cytomegalovirus infection. TCRdb fed the reads into MiXCR, producing one record per CDR3 protein. The sample shows about 250,000 distinct CDR3 sequences, about 7% of them seen only once. The sequenced sample consisted of PBMCs. Source of these receptors: a human donor in good health (CMV status not recorded). Some clones in this sample may be carry-over from other donors' samples.

This clonotype was picked up many times. The rearrangement joins TRBV28 to TRBJ2-3; TRBD2 might be the D (7 bases). The CDR3 runs to 14 residues. Germline V CDR1 and CDR2: MDHEN, SYDVKM. Between the trimmed V and J ends, which lost 5 bases and 4 bases, there was a span of 13 bases. CDR3 residues: CASSEGGASDTQYF. For the CDR3, the DNA is TGTGCCAGCAGTGAAGGGGGGGCCTCAGATACGCAGTATTTT. The full variable domain, in which reference TRBV28 and TRBJ2-3 provide the parts outside the CDR3, is DVKVTQSSRYLVKRTGEKVFLECVQDMDHENMFWYRQDPGLGLRLIYFSYDVKMKEKGDIPEGYSVSREKKERFSLILESASTNQTSMYLCASSEGGASDTQYFGPGTRLTVL.

This clonotype has ten or more counts. The chain links TRBV28 to TRBJ1-5; D is perhaps TRBD1 (5 bases). The ends were cut back, 6 bases at V and 2 bases at J, with 14 bases in the middle. CDR1 and CDR2 (germline): MDHEN, SYDVKM. CDR3 length: 15 residues. The CDR3 bases are TGTGCCAGCAGACCGGGACCCAGGGGCAATCAGCCCCAGCATTTT. It translates to CASRPGPRGNQPQHF.

This clonotype was seen only a few times. The chain links TRBV6-2 or TRBV6-3 to TRBJ2-7, with 9 bases aligning to TRBD2. Germline V gives CDR1 MNHEY, CDR2 SVGEGT. The trim removed 7 bases at V and 4 bases at J, leaving 5 bases unmatched. This CDR3 spans 13 amino acids. The CDR3 bases are TGTGCCAGCAAAAGCGGGGGGCTGTACGAGCAGTACTTC. Amino acids: CASKSGGLYEQYF.

The V gene is TRBV14, the J gene TRBJ1-1; D is possibly TRBD1 (5 bases). Germline assignment: CDR1 SGHDN and CDR2 FVKESK. Deletions cut 4 bases from V and 1 base from J, with 16 bases between. The CDR3 length is 16 residues. Here the CDR3 DNA reads TGTGCCAGCAGCCTCATTATGCCCCAGGGGAACACTGAAGCTTTCTTT. This translates into CASSLIMPQGNTEAFF.

This clonotype appeared many times. The chain has TRBV20-1 and TRBJ1-4; D gene ambiguous. This CDR3 region has 16 residues. Germline CDR1 and CDR2: DFQATT and SNEGSKA (reference sequence). Deletions cut 1 base from V and 8 bases from J, with 20 bases between. CDR3 in DNA: TGCAGTGCTAGAGCAACCGAAGGCAGAGGCGGCGAAAAACTGTTTTTT. It codes for CSARATEGRGGEKLFF.

This clonotype was seen many times. This sequence joins TRBV7-9 and TRBJ1-1; TRBD1 might be the D (6 bases). This CDR3 contains 13 residues. Looked up from germline, CDR1 is SEHNR and CDR2 is FQNEAQ (reference sequence). V was trimmed by 2 bases and J by 7 bases, leaving 11 bases between them. The CDR3 bases are TGTGCCAGCAGCTTACAAAAGGGGGGTGAAGCTTTCTTT. It translates to CASSLQKGGEAFF.

This clonotype was seen at least ten times. The chain carries TRBV28 and TRBJ2-1; 11 positions match TRBD2. CDR3 length: 21 amino acids. The junction had 22 bases not matched to a gene; V was cut back by 5 bases and J by 4 bases. The germline gives CDR1 MDHEN, CDR2 SYDVKM. CDR3 in amino acids: CASSPLRGAPSGGHLYNEQFF. Here the CDR3 DNA reads TGTGCCAGCAGTCCACTCCGCGGGGCCCCTAGCGGGGGGCACCTTTACAATGAGCAGTTCTTC.

The sample holds many counts of this clonotype. This rearrangement joins TRBV7-9 to TRBJ2-5; D call uncertain. Germline CDR1 reads SEHNR; CDR2 reads FQNEAQ (reference sequence). The CDR3 length is 13 residues. Trimming shortened V by 5 bases and J by 5 bases, and 12 bases separated the two germline ends. The CDR3 is CASSLSSEETQYF. CDR3 DNA: TGTGCCAGCAGCCTCAGTTCCGAGGAGACCCAGTACTTC.

This clonotype has more than one count but fewer than ten. The V and J genes are TRBV5-1 and TRBJ1-2; the D gene is possibly TRBD1 (5 bases). The germline gives CDR1 SGHRS, CDR2 YFSETQ. The CDR3 loop spans 15 amino acids. The V end lost 1 base, the J end lost 6 bases, and 16 bases lay between the germline ends. CDR3 loop: CASSLSGQGADGYTF. CDR3 sequence (DNA): TGCGCCAGCAGCTTGTCCGGGCAAGGGGCAGATGGCTACACCTTC.

This clonotype has a count of ten or more. V usage is TRBV6-5 and J usage is TRBJ2-1; weak D call: TRBD2 (5 bases). The CDR3 covers 17 residues. V gave up 0 bases and J gave up 4 bases, with 16 bases separating them. CDR1 and CDR2 from the germline V gene are MNHEY and SVGAGI. This CDR3 reads CASSYSITGNRYNEQFF. In DNA form, the CDR3 reads TGTGCCAGCAGTTACTCGATCACGGGAAATCGTTACAATGAGCAGTTCTTC.

This clonotype was picked up many times. J is TRBJ1-4 and V is TRBV20-1; TRBD1 agrees at 9 bases. This CDR3 region has 13 residues. From germline, CDR1 is DFQATT and CDR2 SNEGSKA (reference sequence). J gave up 7 bases and V 6 bases, and 6 bases lay outside the gene matches. The CDR3 protein is CSAEQGASEKLFF. Here the CDR3 DNA reads TGCAGTGCAGAACAGGGGGCGAGTGAAAAACTGTTTTTT.

Many counts were recorded for this clonotype. CDR3 protein: CASSLLTREREGYTF. The CDR3 DNA is TGTGCCAGCAGCTTACTTACCCGGGAACGAGAGGGCTACACCTTC. The chain has TRBV7-3 and TRBJ1-2; unclear D gene. CDR3 size: 15 residues. CDR1 and CDR2 (germline): SGHTA, FQGTGA. The V gene lost 2 bases and the J gene lost 8 bases, with 18 bases spanning the gap.

This clonotype was counted at least ten times. The chain joins TRBV4-1 to TRBJ1-1; 7 positions match TRBD1. Germline assignment: CDR1 MGHRA and CDR2 YSYEKL. The junction had 12 bases not matched to a gene; V was cut back by 4 bases and J by 4 bases. This CDR3 contains 16 residues. CDR3 DNA sequence: TGCGCCAGCAGCCCCGAACAGAGGGGGCAAGGCACTGAAGCTTTCTTT. Its protein product is CASSPEQRGQGTEAFF.

This clonotype was seen repeatedly, ten times or more. V and J are TRBV6-5 and TRBJ2-3; D ambiguous. Trimming removed 4 bases from V and 2 bases from J, with 7 bases in between. The CDR3 extends over 13 amino acids. The germline CDR1 and CDR2 sequences are MNHEY and SVGAGI. The CDR3 DNA reads as TGTGCCAGCAGTTCCGACGTCACAGATACGCAGTATTTT. This codes for CASSSDVTDTQYF.

V gene TRBV7-9 combines with J gene TRBJ1-5; D gene unclear. Germline lookup yields CDR1 SEHNR and CDR2 FQNEAQ (reference sequence). The CDR3 runs to 12 residues. V was clipped by 4 bases and J by 10 bases, with 11 bases between them. The CDR3 is CASSSQGRPQHF. In nucleotides, the CDR3 is TGTGCCAGCAGCTCTCAAGGACGACCCCAGCATTTT.

This clonotype was detected ten times or more. The gene calls are TRBV4-1 and TRBJ2-2, with a tentative D call TRBD2 (5 bases). CDR1 is MGHRA and CDR2 is YSYEKL in the germline V gene. V lost 0 bases and J lost 7, with 12 bases in between. The CDR3 spans 15 residues. The DNA for the CDR3 is TGCGCCAGCAGCCAAGATGGAGGAGGCGGCGGGGAGCTGTTTTTT. Translating gives CASSQDGGGGGELFF.

This clonotype occurred many times. The chain couples TRBV7-2 to TRBJ1-2; 7 bases match TRBD1. In germline, CDR1 is SGHTA, CDR2 FQGNSA. V was pared by 5 bases and J by 0 bases, with 9 bases of the junction left unmatched. This CDR3 spans 16 amino acids. In nucleotides, the CDR3 is TGTGCCAGCAGCCTTGCAGGGGGATCAACTAACTATGGCTACACCTTC. Protein sequence: CASSLAGGSTNYGYTF.

This clonotype was found many times. V and J are TRBV14 and TRBJ2-7; 7 bases fit TRBD1. Per the germline V gene, CDR1 is SGHDN and CDR2 is FVKESK. This CDR3 region has 17 residues. The junction had 14 bases not matched to a gene; V was cut back by 4 bases and J by 2 bases. The CDR3 DNA reads as TGTGCCAGCAGCCGGGTTATCGACAGGGTCCTACCCTACGAGCAGTACTTC. It yields the protein CASSRVIDRVLPYEQYF.

The table lists this clonotype with many counts. This sequence joins TRBV18 and TRBJ2-3; 13 bases fit TRBD2. V shed 8 bases and J 0 bases; nucleotides not matched to a gene: 5. Germline loops: CDR1 KGHSH, CDR2 LQKENI. The CDR3 is 16 residues long. This CDR3 is CASGLAGASSTDTQYF. CDR3 sequence (DNA): TGTGCCAGCGGACTAGCGGGGGCCTCTAGCACAGATACGCAGTATTTT. Full variable domain (rest looked up from reference TRBV18 and TRBJ2-3): NAGVMQNPRHLVRRRGQEARLRCSPMKGHSHVYWYRQLPEEGLKFMVYLQKENIIDESGMPKERFSAEFPKEGPSILRIQQVVRGDSAAYFCASGLAGASSTDTQYFGPGTRLTVL.

This clonotype has ten or more counts. The chain carries TRBV11-2 and TRBJ2-5; TRBD1 aligns across 11 bases. Germline V gene sequence: CDR1 SGHAT, CDR2 FQNNGV. Trimming at V came to 5 bases and at J to 9 bases, leaving 8 bases not matched to a gene. The CDR3 has 14 residues. In nucleotides, the CDR3 is TGTGCCAGCAGCCCCGGGACAGGGGGTCGCGCCCAGTACTTC. Translated, it gives CASSPGTGGRAQYF.

This clonotype showed up many times. The CDR3 here is CASSQEVLGNNEQFF. In DNA, the CDR3 is TGCGCCAGCAGCCAAGAGGTGCTGGGTAACAATGAGCAGTTCTTC. The V gene is TRBV4-3, the J gene TRBJ2-1; D not resolved. This CDR3 spans 15 amino acids. Trimming removed 0 bases at V and 5 bases at J, with 11 bases between. The V gene's germline CDR1 is LGHNA and CDR2 YSLEER.

This clonotype was counted many times. The V call is TRBV2, the J call TRBJ2-5, with D uncertain. There are 11 residues in the CDR3. The V end was cut by 8 bases, the J end by 0 bases, with 4 bases between. Germline CDR1 is SNHLY and CDR2 is FYNNEI. The CDR3 DNA reads TGTGCCAGCGGGTACCAAGAGACCCAGTACTTC. It translates to CASGYQETQYF.

Ten or more counts support this clonotype. The gene calls are TRBV10-3 and TRBJ2-3; D possibly corresponds to TRBD1 (5 bases). CDR1 ENHRY and CDR2 SYGVKD come from the germline V gene. The CDR3 runs to 13 residues. V lost 6 bases and J lost 0, with 7 bases in between. CDR3 sequence reads: CAIRDISTDTQYF. Here the CDR3 DNA reads TGTGCCATCAGGGACATTAGCACAGATACGCAGTATTTT.

This clonotype was seen repeatedly, ten times or more. CDR3 in DNA: TGTGCCACCCGGGACAGGGAACACGGGGAGCTGTTTTTT. Residues: CATRDREHGELFF. The chain joins TRBV10-3 to TRBJ2-2, with TRBD1 matching over 9 bases. Germline CDR1 is ENHRY and CDR2 is SYGVKD. There are 13 residues in the CDR3. The trim removed 10 bases at V and 7 bases at J, leaving 7 bases unmatched.

V is TRBV11-2 and J is TRBJ2-1; D is perhaps TRBD2 (5 bases). The CDR3 has 16 amino acids. Trimming cost V 0 bases and J 7 bases, with 16 bases left between them. CDR1 and CDR2 (germline): SGHAT, FQNNGV. CDR3 residues: CASSLEDRRTGNEQFF. The CDR3 DNA sequence: TGTGCCAGCAGCTTAGAAGATCGTAGAACGGGGAATGAGCAGTTCTTC.

This clonotype was detected many times. The chain joins TRBV14 to TRBJ1-1; tentatively, D is TRBD1 (6 bases). This CDR3 spans 15 amino acids. Germline V CDR1 and CDR2: SGHDN, FVKESK. V shed 2 bases and J shed 4 bases, with 14 bases lying between them. CDR3 protein: CASSQYPRGSTEAFF. The CDR3 DNA reads as TGTGCCAGCAGCCAATATCCCAGGGGAAGCACTGAAGCTTTCTTT.

The chain joins TRBV27 to TRBJ2-1; D is perhaps TRBD2 (6 bases). Per the germline V gene, CDR1 is MNHEY and CDR2 is SMNVEV (reference sequence). The V end was cut by 3 bases, the J end by 0 bases, with 12 bases between. The CDR3 has 16 residues. CDR3 nucleotides: TGTGCCAGCAGTTTTCTTAGCGGAAGCTCCTACAATGAGCAGTTCTTC. Amino acids: CASSFLSGSSYNEQFF.

This clonotype has ten or more counts. The gene calls are TRBV19 and TRBJ2-3; tentatively, D is TRBD2 (6 bases). V shed 6 bases and J shed 2 bases, with 15 bases lying between them. The CDR3 is 15 residues long. Per germline, CDR1 LNHDA and CDR2 SQIVND (reference sequence). This CDR3 is CASRPRRGDTDTQYF. The CDR3 region has the DNA TGTGCCAGTAGGCCCCGGAGGGGAGACACAGATACGCAGTATTTT.